The clone carrying this T cell receptor beta chain was seen ten or more times. Amplification yielded TCR beta CDR3 regions, with RNA transcripts as the source. First-round RT-PCR with HTBI primers amplified the TCR CDR3 region. MiXCR was run by TCRdb on the multiplex PCR reads, yielding one entry per CDR3 protein. This sample yields 550,000 to 650,000 distinct CDR3 sequences, of which approximately 15% are seen a single time; about 15% belongs to the top ten. CDR3 length equals 14 residues. CDR1 and CDR2 (germline): SEHNR, FQNEAQ (reference sequence). V lost 1 base to trimming and J lost 8 bases, with 14 bases between them. The source of the sample is a study of T cells in Graves' hyperthyroidism and ophthalmopathy.

Sample: blood. The chain employs TRBV7-9 and TRBJ1-1; no clear D. The TCR was taken from a woman aged 40 to 50 with Graves' hyperthyroidism. The CDR3 bases are TGTGCCAGCAGCTTAGGTTTCACAGCCCAGGAAGCTTTCTTT. Encoded protein: CASSLGFTAQEAFF.